These T cell receptor beta chains were read from a single sample in a study of shared clonotypes between healthy human individuals. Profiled with immunoSEQ multiplex PCR; TCRdb holds only in-frame clones, not every one. The sample has a few million clones; just under 95% are singletons. Sequenced: naive CD8+ T cells from PBMCs. The receptors were sampled from a man younger than 30 in good health. Some clones in this sample may be carry-over from other donors' samples. Each CDR3 is given with its conserved first and last residue. Each record gives: V gene, J gene, D gene, clone size, CDR3 DNA, CDR3 protein. A D gene is named only where the DNA matches it firmly. Size is stated for part of the rows, as once, few or many counts, or as a class when the clone is expanded.

TRBV28	TRBJ1-4	-	-	TGTGCCAGCAGCATCACCGACCAGTACCGGACTAATGAAAAACTGTTTTTT	CASSITDQYRTNEKLFF
TRBV28	TRBJ2-1	TRBD2	-	TGTGCCAGCAGTTTACTTAGTAGCGGGAGGGGCAATGAGCAGTTCTTC	CASSLLSSGRGNEQFF
TRBV7-2	TRBJ2-5	-	-	TGTGCCAGCAGCTTAGGGTCTGGACTCAACTCGGAGACCCAGTACTTC	CASSLGSGLNSETQYF
TRBV6-1	TRBJ2-7	-	-	TGTGCCAGCAGTGACCTGGGTTTAGCTGGCTACGAGCAGTACTTC	CASSDLGLAGYEQYF
TRBV4-3	TRBJ1-2	-	-	TGCGCCAGCAGCCAAGAATGGCAGCGGGATGGCTACACCTTC	CASSQEWQRDGYTF
TRBV27	TRBJ2-7	TRBD2	-	TGTGCCAGCAGTTGGCGGGGGTACTCCTACGAGCAGTACTTC	CASSWRGYSYEQYF
TRBV29-1	TRBJ2-5	TRBD1	-	TGCAGCGTTGAAGCTCGGGACAGCTTAGGGATGTACTTC	CSVEARDSLGMYF
TRBV7-9	TRBJ2-4	-	-	TGTGCCAGCCGCCCACCAGGGTGGGGCGACATTCAGTACTTC	CASRPPGWGDIQYF
TRBV11-2	TRBJ2-7	-	-	TGTGCCAGCAGCCCCAGGGGCTCCTACGAGCAGTACTTC	CASSPRGSYEQYF
TRBV9	TRBJ2-5	TRBD1	-	TGTGCCAGCAGCCTCCGACAGGGGGCGGATCTAGAGACCCAGTACTTC	CASSLRQGADLETQYF
TRBV10-3	TRBJ1-3	TRBD1	-	TGTGCCATCAGCAAGGACAGGGGCTCTGGAAACACCATATATTTT	CAISKDRGSGNTIYF
TRBV13	TRBJ2-7	TRBD2	-	TGTGCCAGCAGCTTATGGGACGGTGGGAGGGCCGAGCAGTACTTC	CASSLWDGGRAEQYF
TRBV11-2	TRBJ2-1	TRBD2	-	TGTGCCAGCAGCACCGGGTTAGGGAGGGCCTTGAATGAGCAGTTCTTC	CASSTGLGRALNEQFF
TRBV7-9	TRBJ2-1	-	-	TGTGCCAGCAGCGTTGGTACCTACAATGAGCAGTTCTTC	CASSVGTYNEQFF
TRBV7-9	TRBJ2-7	-	-	TGTGCCAGCAGCCTAGGGCGCGAGCAGTACTTC	CASSLGREQYF
TRBV7-9	TRBJ2-3	-	few	TGTGCCAGCAGCTTACAGGAAGCCGGGACACCCACAGATACGCAGTATTTT	CASSLQEAGTPTDTQYF
TRBV27	TRBJ2-3	-	-	TGTGCCAGCACCCCTGAGGTGGGCCGCACAGATACGCAGTATTTT	CASTPEVGRTDTQYF
TRBV27	TRBJ2-1	TRBD2	-	TGTGCCAGCAGCACTAGCGGGTGGTACAATGAGCAGTTCTTC	CASSTSGWYNEQFF
TRBV19	TRBJ1-1	TRBD1	-	TGTGCCAGTAGTCCACGACAGGGGGATGACACTGAAGCTTTCTTT	CASSPRQGDDTEAFF
TRBV27	TRBJ2-3	-	-	TGTGCCAGCAGTTTAGGCGGAGTCGGGGCGGGAGATACGCAGTATTTT	CASSLGGVGAGDTQYF
TRBV4-2	TRBJ2-7	TRBD2	-	TGTGCCAGCAGCCAAGCGGGAGGGCCGTACGAGCAGTACTTC	CASSQAGGPYEQYF
TRBV7-3	TRBJ1-4	TRBD1	-	TGTGCCAGCCGCCCCGGACAGGGGGGTGAAAAACTGTTTTTT	CASRPGQGGEKLFF
TRBV7-8	TRBJ2-1	-	-	TGTGCCAGCAGCTACACCAATGAGCAGTTCTTC	CASSYTNEQFF
TRBV18	TRBJ1-2	-	-	TGTGCCAGCTCACCACCGATAATCGGGGGGGACTATGGCTACACCTTC	CASSPPIIGGDYGYTF
TRBV11-2	TRBJ1-1	-	-	TGTGCCAGCAGCTTCAATCGCTTCTGGAACACTGAAGCTTTCTTT	CASSFNRFWNTEAFF
TRBV29-1	TRBJ2-7	-	-	TGCAGCGGGCTAATTTTCTACGAGCAGTACTTC	CSGLIFYEQYF
TRBV16	TRBJ2-7	-	-	TGTGCCAGCAGCCAATCACAGGGCGTCTCCTACGAGCAGTACTTC	CASSQSQGVSYEQYF
TRBV27	TRBJ1-4	-	-	TGTGCCAGCAGCACTGGTGGGGGCGCACGGGTATCCGAAGAAAAACTGTTTTTT	CASSTGGGARVSEEKLFF
TRBV6-5	TRBJ1-2	TRBD1	-	TGTGCCAGCAGTTACAGGACAGGGAATGGCTACACCTTC	CASSYRTGNGYTF
TRBV2	TRBJ2-7	-	-	TGTGCCAGCAGGGTTGACTGGGAGCAGTACTTC	CASRVDWEQYF
TRBV7-9	TRBJ1-1	TRBD1	-	TGTGCCAGCAGCTTAGTAATGCGGCAGGGGGAATGGAACACTGAAGCTTTCTTT	CASSLVMRQGEWNTEAFF
TRBV29-1	TRBJ2-1	-	-	TGCAGCGAAGGGACAAATGAGCAGTTCTTC	CSEGTNEQFF
TRBV27	TRBJ1-4	-	-	TGTGCCAGCAGTCTAGGGGCCTTGGGGATAGGAAAACTGTTTTTT	CASSLGALGIGKLFF
TRBV27	TRBJ2-1	-	-	TGTGCCAGCAGTTTATTCCCTCCGAAGGATTGGGGTTACGAGCAGTTCTTC	CASSLFPPKDWGYEQFF
TRBV5-8	TRBJ1-5	-	-	TGTGCCAGCAGCTTGACTCCAGGGTCCAATCAGCCCCAGCATTTT	CASSLTPGSNQPQHF
TRBV27	TRBJ2-1	-	once	TGTGCCAGCAGTTTTGAGGTCACGGGATTTGGACTGTTCTTC	CASSFEVTGFGLFF
TRBV28	TRBJ2-1	-	-	TGTGCCAGCAGTTTATCATTAATGGATTCTGAGCAGTTCTTC	CASSLSLMDSEQFF
TRBV9	TRBJ2-2	-	-	TGTGCCAGCAGCGATCCTCGCCCCACCGGGGAGCTGTTTTTT	CASSDPRPTGELFF
TRBV29-1	TRBJ2-7	-	once	TGCAGCGTTGTCGAGGGTTACGAGCAGTACTTC	CSVVEGYEQYF
TRBV27	TRBJ2-1	TRBD2	-	TGTGCCAGCAGTTTCGTGCTAGCGGGAGGCCCGAGCGATGAGCAGTTCTTC	CASSFVLAGGPSDEQFF
TRBV4-1	TRBJ2-1	-	once	TGCGCCAGCAGCCAGATGTCCCTAGGCATCTCCACCAGCTCCTACAATGAGCAGTTCTTC	CASSQMSLGISTSSYNEQFF
TRBV12-5	TRBJ1-2	-	-	TGTGCTAGTGGTCCCCGCGGGCGAGGCTATGGCTACACCTTC	CASGPRGRGYGYTF
TRBV9	TRBJ2-7	-	-	TGTGCCAGCAGCGTAGGCGGGGAGTCCGAGCAGTACTTC	CASSVGGESEQYF
TRBV27	TRBJ2-1	-	-	TGTGCCAGCAGTTTACAGGGATACAATGAGCAGTTCTTC	CASSLQGYNEQFF
TRBV4-3	TRBJ2-1	TRBD2	-	TGCGCCAGCAGCCAAGTCCTAGCGGGAGATCGGGAGCAGTTCTTC	CASSQVLAGDREQFF
TRBV4-3	TRBJ2-1	-	-	TGCGCCAGCAGCCAAGGCCCATCAGCCGAGGACAATGAGCAGTTCTTC	CASSQGPSAEDNEQFF